This is a list of T cell receptor beta chains from one sample in a study of shared clonotypes between healthy human individuals. Sequencing used immunoSEQ multiplex PCR; TCRdb keeps in-frame clones, though not all of them. The profile shows about 1 million clones, 75% to 80% of them singletons. Sequencing used memory CD4+ T cells from PBMCs. These receptors were obtained from a man between 18 and 29 years old in good health. Some clones in this sample may be carry-over from other donors' samples. The CDR3 runs from the conserved cysteine through the conserved F or W. A D gene is named only where the DNA matches it firmly. The listing skips clone size in some rows; elsewhere it reads once, few, many or a size class.

d_gene: -; abundance: -; v_gene: TRBV5-1; j_gene: TRBJ2-3; CDR3aa: CASFITPGGTDTQYF; CDR3nt: TGCGCCAGCTTTATAACCCCCGGGGGCACAGATACGCAGTATTTT
d_gene: -; abundance: -; v_gene: TRBV7-3; j_gene: TRBJ1-1; CDR3aa: CASSPNVNTEAFF; CDR3nt: TGTGCCAGCAGCCCAAATGTGAACACTGAAGCTTTCTTT
d_gene: -; abundance: -; v_gene: TRBV27; j_gene: TRBJ2-2; CDR3aa: CASSLFLGGELFF; CDR3nt: TGTGCCAGCAGTTTATTCTTAGGCGGGGAGCTGTTTTTT
d_gene: -; abundance: -; v_gene: TRBV5-1; j_gene: TRBJ2-3; CDR3aa: CASSLLRDRTDTQYF; CDR3nt: TGCGCCAGCAGCCTCCTCCGGGACCGCACAGATACGCAGTATTTT
d_gene: -; abundance: -; v_gene: TRBV14; j_gene: TRBJ2-7; CDR3aa: CASSRSFGGRYEQYF; CDR3nt: TGTGCCAGCAGCCGGTCGTTTGGAGGCCGCTACGAGCAGTACTTC
d_gene: TRBD2; abundance: -; v_gene: TRBV6-5; j_gene: TRBJ2-7; CDR3aa: CASRWGLASYEQYF; CDR3nt: TGTGCCAGCAGATGGGGACTAGCTTCCTACGAGCAGTACTTC
d_gene: -; abundance: few; v_gene: TRBV5-1; j_gene: TRBJ1-2; CDR3aa: CASSLVAGNYGYTF; CDR3nt: TGCGCCAGCAGCTTGGTTGCCGGTAACTATGGCTACACCTTC
d_gene: -; abundance: -; v_gene: TRBV28; j_gene: TRBJ2-3; CDR3aa: CASSYSKDTQYF; CDR3nt: TGTGCCAGCAGTTACAGCAAGGATACGCAGTATTTT
d_gene: TRBD1; abundance: -; v_gene: TRBV6-6; j_gene: TRBJ1-2; CDR3aa: CASSLQGANGYTF; CDR3nt: TGTGCCAGCAGCCTCCAGGGGGCAAATGGCTACACCTTC
d_gene: -; abundance: -; v_gene: TRBV12-5; j_gene: TRBJ2-1; CDR3aa: CASGYKETGGYEQFF; CDR3nt: TGTGCTAGTGGTTACAAGGAGACCGGCGGGTATGAGCAGTTCTTC
d_gene: TRBD2; abundance: once; v_gene: TRBV19; j_gene: TRBJ2-3; CDR3aa: CASPAGGLTDTQYF; CDR3nt: TGTGCCAGTCCAGCGGGAGGGCTGACAGATACGCAGTATTTT
d_gene: TRBD1; abundance: few; v_gene: TRBV5-4; j_gene: TRBJ2-2; CDR3aa: CASSSQGANTGELFF; CDR3nt: TGTGCCAGCAGCAGTCAGGGGGCGAACACCGGGGAGCTGTTTTTT
d_gene: TRBD1; abundance: once; v_gene: TRBV7-8; j_gene: TRBJ2-7; CDR3aa: CASSFDRGFSYEQYF; CDR3nt: TGTGCCAGCAGCTTCGACAGGGGCTTCTCCTACGAGCAGTACTTC
d_gene: TRBD1; abundance: few; v_gene: TRBV10-2; j_gene: TRBJ2-2; CDR3aa: CASRNPGQGTTGELFF; CDR3nt: TGCGCCAGCAGAAACCCGGGACAGGGGACCACCGGGGAGCTGTTTTTT
d_gene: TRBD1; abundance: -; v_gene: TRBV6-1; j_gene: TRBJ1-2; CDR3aa: CASSEGTGTNYGYTF; CDR3nt: TGTGCCAGCAGTGAAGGGACAGGGACTAACTATGGCTACACCTTC
d_gene: TRBD1; abundance: few; v_gene: TRBV13; j_gene: TRBJ1-1; CDR3aa: CASSFRTGDTEAFF; CDR3nt: TGTGCCAGCAGCTTTAGGACAGGGGACACTGAAGCTTTCTTT
d_gene: -; abundance: many; v_gene: TRBV25-1; j_gene: TRBJ1-1; CDR3aa: CASTGSTRGAFF; CDR3nt: TGTGCCAGCACAGGGTCCACCAGGGGAGCTTTCTTT
d_gene: -; abundance: -; v_gene: TRBV6-1; j_gene: TRBJ1-2; CDR3aa: CASSEGGPWGGYTF; CDR3nt: TGTGCCAGCAGTGAAGGGGGGCCCTGGGGTGGCTACACCTTC
d_gene: TRBD1; abundance: -; v_gene: TRBV12-5; j_gene: TRBJ1-2; CDR3aa: CASAFLGQGGGYGYTF; CDR3nt: TGTGCTAGTGCCTTCTTAGGACAGGGTGGCGGCTATGGCTACACCTTC
d_gene: -; abundance: once; v_gene: TRBV5-8; j_gene: TRBJ1-3; CDR3aa: CASSWGPLSGNTIYF; CDR3nt: TGTGCCAGCAGCTGGGGACCCTTATCTGGAAACACCATATATTTT
d_gene: -; abundance: once; v_gene: TRBV4-1; j_gene: TRBJ1-4; CDR3aa: CASSNRAQTIINEKLFF; CDR3nt: TGCGCCAGCAGCAACAGGGCGCAAACCATAATAAATGAAAAACTGTTTTTT
d_gene: TRBD2; abundance: -; v_gene: TRBV2; j_gene: TRBJ2-3; CDR3aa: CASSGRTSGDTQYF; CDR3nt: TGTGCCAGCAGTGGGAGGACTAGCGGAGATACGCAGTATTTT
d_gene: TRBD2; abundance: -; v_gene: TRBV2; j_gene: TRBJ2-1; CDR3aa: CASSRASGSVLGNEQFF; CDR3nt: TGTGCCAGCAGTAGGGCTAGCGGGAGCGTCTTGGGCAATGAGCAGTTCTTC
d_gene: -; abundance: -; v_gene: TRBV27; j_gene: TRBJ2-7; CDR3aa: CASSLTRGEQYF; CDR3nt: TGTGCCAGCAGTCTCACTAGAGGCGAGCAGTACTTC